This T cell receptor (beta chain) was found in a study of blood T cell repertoires in COVID-19. On the study more broadly: COVID-19 samples from acute and convalescent phases originated in the United States, Italy and Spain. T cells, B-cell-depleted T cells, or PBMCs provided the cDNA or gDNA that served as material.

As handled by the study authors: Reference gene primer amplification gave estimated nucleated cell counts. Libraries were prepared by immunoSEQ multiplex PCR; TCRdb keeps only in-frame clonotypes and omits some of them. For V, J and clone size, that table is used; D and trimming come from the DNA. Of 60,000 to 80,000 clones listed, roughly 85% are singletons. V lost 2 bases, J lost 6 bases, and 5 bases stayed unmatched. The CDR3 length is 14 residues. Germline CDR1 SGHRS, CDR2 YFSETQ. V is TRBV5-1 and J is TRBJ2-1; the match to TRBD1 covers 7 bases. This sequence was found in a man aged 45 to 65 with acute or convalescent COVID-19. Input material: peripheral blood. The DNA for the CDR3 is TGCGCCAGCAGCTTCAACAGGGGCGGCAATGAGCAGTTCTTC. Its protein is CASSFNRGGNEQFF.